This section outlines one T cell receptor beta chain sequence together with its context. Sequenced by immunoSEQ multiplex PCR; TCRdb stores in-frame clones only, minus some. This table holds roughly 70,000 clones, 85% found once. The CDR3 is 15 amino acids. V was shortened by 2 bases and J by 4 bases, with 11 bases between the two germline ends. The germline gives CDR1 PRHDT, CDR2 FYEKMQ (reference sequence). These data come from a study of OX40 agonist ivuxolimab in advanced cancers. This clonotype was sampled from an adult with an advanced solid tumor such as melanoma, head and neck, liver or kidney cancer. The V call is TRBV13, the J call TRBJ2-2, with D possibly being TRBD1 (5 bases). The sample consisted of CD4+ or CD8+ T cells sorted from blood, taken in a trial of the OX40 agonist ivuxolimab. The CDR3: CASSLLARATGELFF. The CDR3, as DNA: TGTGCCAGCAGCTTACTTGCCAGGGCCACCGGGGAGCTGTTTTTT.